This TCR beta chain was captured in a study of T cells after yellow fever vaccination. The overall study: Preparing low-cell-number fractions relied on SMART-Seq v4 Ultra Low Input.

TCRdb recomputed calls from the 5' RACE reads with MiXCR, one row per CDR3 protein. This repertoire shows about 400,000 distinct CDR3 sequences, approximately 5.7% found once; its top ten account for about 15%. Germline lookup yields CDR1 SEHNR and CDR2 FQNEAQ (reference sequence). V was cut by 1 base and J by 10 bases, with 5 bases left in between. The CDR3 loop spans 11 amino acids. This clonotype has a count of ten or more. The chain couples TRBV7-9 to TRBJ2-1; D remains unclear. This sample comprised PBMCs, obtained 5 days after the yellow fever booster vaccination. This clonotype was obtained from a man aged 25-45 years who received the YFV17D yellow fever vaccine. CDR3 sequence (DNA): TGTGCCAGCAGCTTAGATCTAGAGCAGTTCTTC. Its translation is CASSLDLEQFF.